This TCR beta chain was observed in a study of T cells in Graves' hyperthyroidism and ophthalmopathy. General study points: Most thyroid clonotypes that were expanded above 0.001 also turned up in blood. Ophthalmopathy, which appeared later, was predicted by the model a median roughly 6.6 months before onset.

This clonotype has a count of ten or more. The antigen is not known. Amplified regions were TCR beta CDR3 sequences from RNA transcripts. HTBI primers were employed in a first-round RT-PCR of the TCR CDR3. TCRdb called the multiplex PCR reads again in MiXCR, with one record for every CDR3 protein. The table shows more than 500,000 distinct CDR3 sequences, with about 46% occurring only once. Criteria for exclusion of patients were uncontrolled infection, other autoimmune disease, pregnancy or lactation. Trimming removed 3 bases from V and 3 bases from J, with 10 bases in between. The germline gives CDR1 SGHKS, CDR2 YYEKEE (reference sequence). This CDR3 has 14 residues.

V is TRBV5-5 and J is TRBJ1-5; D gene ambiguous. Sequencing input: peripheral blood or thyroid tissue (not recorded which). This TCR derives from an adult woman with Graves' disease, either hyperthyroidism or ophthalmopathy (not recorded which). The CDR3 is CASSSELFNQPQHF. In DNA form, the CDR3 reads TGTGCCAGCAGCTCCGAATTGTTCAATCAGCCCCAGCATTTT.